This T cell receptor beta chain is from a study of cytotoxic CD8 clonotypes in ibrutinib-treated CLL (dated by TCRdb to the early 2020s). In terms of the full investigation: The cohort included roughly 15 treatment-naive and 11 relapsed/refractory patients; about 18 were IGHV unmutated. Every remission and progressive disease sample was obtained while ibrutinib was still being received by the patients. Cryopreserved peripheral blood mononuclear cells were obtained prior to treatment, at the time of response, and at either disease progression or sustained remission. Response samples were taken after a median of around 13 months on treatment, ranging from roughly 6 to 36 months. Of the 70 to 90 people in the trial, 26 had longitudinal samples available. Responses were partial in 25 or so patients and complete in 2; after median about 70 months follow-up, about 14 stayed in remission and roughly twelve progressed. On average, each sample yielded around 270,000 productive templates and about 95,000 productive rearrangements. Study-wide conclusions, independent of this receptor: Sustained-remission and progressing patients did not have matched sampling times, and lymph node repertoires were not examined. At ibrutinib response clonality went up, during sustained remission it held steady, and at progression it dropped back toward baseline. Baseline clonality exceeded that of age-matched healthy donors and correlated strongly with circulating CD8+ T-cell counts. Public clonotypes were rare and either shrank or stayed stable during treatment, and the rise in clonality at ibrutinib response reflected expansion of private clonotypes.

Each clonotype received, on average, 10x coverage in deep resolution sequencing performed on a MiSeq, where the target depth lay between 1 in 1 million and 1 in 200,000 T cells. TCR beta libraries were generated with the immunoSEQ hsTCRB Kit. The original methods were these. Data were analyzed with ImmunoSEQ Data Assistant and ImmunoSEQ Analyzer, with V, D and J genes assigned per IMGT definitions. Clonality, which ranges from 0 to 1, was calculated as one minus the normalized Shannon entropy of productive rearrangement frequencies. Only overrepresented clonotypes making up at least 0.05% of the repertoire of each patient were included in the public clonotype analysis. Repertoires from roughly 13 age-matched healthy donors in immuneACCESS were used as clonality controls. Imported from immuneACCESS, the table was reduced by TCRdb to in-frame sequences with V and J called. These copies leave out some clones; in studies compared against another copy, an unresolved V gene accounts for under half, and the cause of the remainder is not known. The V and J calls and clone size come from that table; D and trimming were worked out from the DNA. Here the sample has 65,000 to 90,000 clones; less than 90% occur a single time. The biggest ten clones account for about two fifths of the sample.

As concerns this clone: Its antigen specificity is not known. The record has no base qualities; no much larger clone is one base away.

For CDR1 and CDR2, the germline V gene (reference sequence) lists MNHNY and SVGAGI. V is pruned by 6 bases and J by 7 bases, leaving 5 bases of the junction without a gene match. The CDR3 covers 13 residues, taking in both the cysteine and the phenylalanine. Here the CDR3 DNA is all that survives: 39 bases in frame from base 1. The time point label, as the study defines it: approximately 25 months on ibrutinib. For TCR beta library preparation, approximately 2 micrograms of genomic DNA were extracted from the cryopreserved PBMCs. High-throughput TCR beta sequencing was performed on longitudinal blood samples from CLL patients receiving ibrutinib monotherapy. The patients took part in an open-label, single-center phase 2 trial of ibrutinib monotherapy.

The specimen was PBMCs, collected after 24 months of ibrutinib treatment. This TCR came from a human donor with chronic lymphocytic leukemia. Here the chain combines TRBV6-6 and TRBJ2-7; 11 middle bases align to TRBD1. At the DNA level, the sequence is TGTGCCAGCAGCAACGGGGACAGGGGGGAGCAGTACTTC. It is translated as CASSNGDRGEQYF.